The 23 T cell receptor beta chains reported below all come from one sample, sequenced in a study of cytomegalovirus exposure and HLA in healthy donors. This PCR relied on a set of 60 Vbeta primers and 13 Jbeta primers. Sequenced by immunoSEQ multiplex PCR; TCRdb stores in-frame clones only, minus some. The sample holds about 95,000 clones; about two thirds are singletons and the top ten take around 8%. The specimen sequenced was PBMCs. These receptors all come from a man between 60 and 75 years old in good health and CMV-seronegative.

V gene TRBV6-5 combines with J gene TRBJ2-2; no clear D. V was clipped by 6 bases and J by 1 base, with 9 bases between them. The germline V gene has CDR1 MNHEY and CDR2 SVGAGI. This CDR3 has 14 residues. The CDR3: CASRLPGNTGELFF. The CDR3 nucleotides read TGTGCCAGCAGGCTACCAGGGAACACCGGGGAGCTGTTTTTT.

Written as DNA, the CDR3 is TGTGCCAGCACAAGCGGGGCCCCTCCCTACAATGAGCAGTTCTTC. Protein sequence: CASTSGAPPYNEQFF. V usage is TRBV6-5 and J usage is TRBJ2-1; 7 nucleotides match TRBD2. Unmatched junction bases numbered 8, after V lost 7 bases and J lost 2 bases. This CDR3 has 15 residues. Germline CDR1 reads MNHEY; CDR2 reads SVGAGI.

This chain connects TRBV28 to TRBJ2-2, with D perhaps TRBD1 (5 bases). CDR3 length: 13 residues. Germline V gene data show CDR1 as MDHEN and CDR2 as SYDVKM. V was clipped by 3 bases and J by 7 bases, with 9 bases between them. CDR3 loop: CASSFQGIGELFF. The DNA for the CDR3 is TGTGCCAGCAGTTTCCAGGGAATCGGGGAGCTGTTTTTT.

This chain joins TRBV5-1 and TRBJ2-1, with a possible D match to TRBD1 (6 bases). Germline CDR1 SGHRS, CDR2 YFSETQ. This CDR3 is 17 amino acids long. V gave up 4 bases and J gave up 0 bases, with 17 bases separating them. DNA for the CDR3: TGCGCCAGCAGCGCCCAACAGGGCCCTAGCTCCTACAATGAGCAGTTCTTC. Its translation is CASSAQQGPSSYNEQFF.

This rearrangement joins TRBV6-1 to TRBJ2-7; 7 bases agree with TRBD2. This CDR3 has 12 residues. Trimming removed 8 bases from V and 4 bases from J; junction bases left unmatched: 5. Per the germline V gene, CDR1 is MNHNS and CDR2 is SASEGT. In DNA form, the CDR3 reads TGTGCCAGCCGGGACTATCAGTACGAGCAGTACTTC. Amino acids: CASRDYQYEQYF.

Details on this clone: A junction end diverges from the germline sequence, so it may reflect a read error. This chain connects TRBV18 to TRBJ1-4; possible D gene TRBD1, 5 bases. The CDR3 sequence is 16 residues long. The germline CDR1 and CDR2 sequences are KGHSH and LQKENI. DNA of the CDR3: TGTGCCAGCTCCCCACCATACGGGGGAGGAGAGGAAAAACTGTTTTTT. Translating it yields CASSPPYGGGEEKLFF.

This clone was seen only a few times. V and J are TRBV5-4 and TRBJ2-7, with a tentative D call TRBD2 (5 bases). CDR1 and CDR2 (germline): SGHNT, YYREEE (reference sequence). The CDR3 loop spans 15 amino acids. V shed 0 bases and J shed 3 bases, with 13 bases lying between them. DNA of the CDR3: TGTGCCAGCAGCTTGGATCCAGCGGAGCACTACGAGCAGTACTTC. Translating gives CASSLDPAEHYEQYF.

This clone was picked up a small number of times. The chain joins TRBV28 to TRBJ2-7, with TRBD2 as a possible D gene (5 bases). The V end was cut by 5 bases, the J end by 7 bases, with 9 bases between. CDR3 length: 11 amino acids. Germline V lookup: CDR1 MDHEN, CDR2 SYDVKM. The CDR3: CASSQTREQYF. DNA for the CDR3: TGTGCCAGCAGTCAAACTAGGGAGCAGTACTTC. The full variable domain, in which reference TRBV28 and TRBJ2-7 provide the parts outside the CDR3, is DVKVTQSSRYLVKRTGEKVFLECVQDMDHENMFWYRQDPGLGLRLIYFSYDVKMKEKGDIPEGYSVSREKKERFSLILESASTNQTSMYLCASSQTREQYFGPGTRLTVT.

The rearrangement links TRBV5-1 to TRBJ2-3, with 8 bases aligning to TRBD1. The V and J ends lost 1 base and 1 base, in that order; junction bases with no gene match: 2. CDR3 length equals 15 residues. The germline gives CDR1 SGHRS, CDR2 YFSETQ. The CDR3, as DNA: TGCGCCAGCAGCTTGAGGGGACAGGGCACAGATACGCAGTATTTT. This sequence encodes CASSLRGQGTDTQYF. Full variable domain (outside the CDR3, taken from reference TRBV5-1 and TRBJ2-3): KAGVTQTPRYLIKTRGQQVTLSCSPISGHRSVSWYQQTPGQGLQFLFEYFSETQRNKGNFPGRFSGRQFSNSRSEMNVSTLELGDSALYLCASSLRGQGTDTQYFGPGTRLTVL.

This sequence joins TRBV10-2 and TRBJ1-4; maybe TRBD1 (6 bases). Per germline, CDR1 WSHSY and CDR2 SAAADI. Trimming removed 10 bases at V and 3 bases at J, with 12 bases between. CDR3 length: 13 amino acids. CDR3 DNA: TGCGCCACCGGACAGAATCCTAATGAAAAACTGTTTTTT. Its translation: CATGQNPNEKLFF.

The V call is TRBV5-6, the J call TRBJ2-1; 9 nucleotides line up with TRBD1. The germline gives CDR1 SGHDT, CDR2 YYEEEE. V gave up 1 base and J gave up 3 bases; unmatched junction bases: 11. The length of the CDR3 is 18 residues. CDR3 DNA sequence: TGTGCCAGCAGCTTGTTAATCACAGGGGGCAGTGTCTACAATGAGCAGTTCTTC. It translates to CASSLLITGGSVYNEQFF. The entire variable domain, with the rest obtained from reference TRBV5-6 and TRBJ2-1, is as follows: DAGVTQSPTHLIKTRGQQVTLRCSPKSGHDTVSWYQQALGQGPQFIFQYYEEEERQRGNFPDRFSGHQFPNYSSELNVNALLLGDSALYLCASSLLITGGSVYNEQFFGPGTRLTVL.

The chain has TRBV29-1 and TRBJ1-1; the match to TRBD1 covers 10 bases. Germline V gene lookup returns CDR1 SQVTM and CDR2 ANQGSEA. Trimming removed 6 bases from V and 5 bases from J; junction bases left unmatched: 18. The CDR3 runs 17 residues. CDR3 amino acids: CSVQPPGTGERRTEAFF. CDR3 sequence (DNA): TGCAGCGTACAACCCCCCGGGACAGGGGAACGGAGGACTGAAGCTTTCTTT.

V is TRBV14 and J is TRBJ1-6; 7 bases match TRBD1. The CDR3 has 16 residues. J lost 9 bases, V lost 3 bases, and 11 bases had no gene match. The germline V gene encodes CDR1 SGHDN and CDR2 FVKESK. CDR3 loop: CASSQASDRRSSPLHF. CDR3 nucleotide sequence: TGTGCCAGCAGCCAGGCATCGGACAGGCGGAGTTCACCCCTCCACTTT. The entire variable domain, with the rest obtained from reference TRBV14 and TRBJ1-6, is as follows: EAGVTQFPSHSVIEKGQTVTLRCDPISGHDNLYWYRRVMGKEIKFLLHFVKESKQDESGMPNNRFLAERTGGTYSTLKVQPAELEDSGVYFCASSQASDRRSSPLHFGNGTRLTVT.

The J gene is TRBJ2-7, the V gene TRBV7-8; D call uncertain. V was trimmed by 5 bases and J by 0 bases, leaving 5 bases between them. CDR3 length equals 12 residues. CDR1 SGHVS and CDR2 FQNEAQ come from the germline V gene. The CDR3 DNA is TGTGCCAGCAGCGCGCTCTCCTACGAGCAGTACTTC. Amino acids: CASSALSYEQYF.

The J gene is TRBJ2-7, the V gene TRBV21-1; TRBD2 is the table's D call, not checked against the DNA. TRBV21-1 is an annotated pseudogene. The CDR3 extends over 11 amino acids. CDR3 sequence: CAEGGADEQYF. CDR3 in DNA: TGTGCCGAGGGGGGGGCCGACGAGCAGTACTTC.

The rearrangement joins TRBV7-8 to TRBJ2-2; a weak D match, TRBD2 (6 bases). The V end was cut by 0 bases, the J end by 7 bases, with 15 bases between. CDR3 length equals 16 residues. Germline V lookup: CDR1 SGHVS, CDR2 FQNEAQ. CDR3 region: CASSLARWGVVGELFF. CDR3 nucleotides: TGTGCCAGCAGCTTAGCCCGGTGGGGGGTTGTCGGGGAGCTGTTTTTT.

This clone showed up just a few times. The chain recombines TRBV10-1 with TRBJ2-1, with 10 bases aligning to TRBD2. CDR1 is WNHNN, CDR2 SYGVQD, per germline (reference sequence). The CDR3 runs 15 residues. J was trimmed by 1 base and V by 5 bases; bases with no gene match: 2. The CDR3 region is CASSTSGASYNEQFF. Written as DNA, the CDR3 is TGCGCCAGCAGTACTAGCGGGGCTTCCTACAATGAGCAGTTCTTC.

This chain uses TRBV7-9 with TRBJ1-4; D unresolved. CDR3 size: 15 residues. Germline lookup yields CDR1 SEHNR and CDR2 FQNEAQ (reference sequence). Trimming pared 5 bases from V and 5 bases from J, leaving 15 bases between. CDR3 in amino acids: CASSVGSAGNEKLFF. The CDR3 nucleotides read TGTGCCAGCAGCGTAGGTTCGGCCGGGAATGAAAAACTGTTTTTT.

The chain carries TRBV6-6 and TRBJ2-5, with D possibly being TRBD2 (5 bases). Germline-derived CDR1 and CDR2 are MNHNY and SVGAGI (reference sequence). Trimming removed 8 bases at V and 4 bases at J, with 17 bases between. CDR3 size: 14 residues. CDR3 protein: CASQGAVEVETQYF. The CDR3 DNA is TGTGCCAGCCAAGGAGCGGTGGAGGTAGAGACCCAGTACTTC.

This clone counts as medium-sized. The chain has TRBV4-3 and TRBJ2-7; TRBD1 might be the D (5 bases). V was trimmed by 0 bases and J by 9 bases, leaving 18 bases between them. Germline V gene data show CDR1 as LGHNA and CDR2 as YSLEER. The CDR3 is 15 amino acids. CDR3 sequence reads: CASSQDVLGTGWQYF. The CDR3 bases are TGCGCCAGCAGCCAAGATGTTTTGGGAACAGGCTGGCAGTACTTC.

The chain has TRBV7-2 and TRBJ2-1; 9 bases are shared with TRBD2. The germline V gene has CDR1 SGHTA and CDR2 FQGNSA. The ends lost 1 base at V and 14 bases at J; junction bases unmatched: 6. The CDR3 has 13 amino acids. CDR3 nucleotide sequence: TGTGCCAGCAGCTTAGTAGCGGGGGACCCAGAGTTCTTC. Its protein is CASSLVAGDPEFF. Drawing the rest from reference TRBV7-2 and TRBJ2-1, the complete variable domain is GAGVSQSPSNKVTEKGKDVELRCDPISGHTALYWYRQSLGQGLEFLIYFQGNSAPDKSGLPSDRFSAERTGGSVSTLTIQRTQQEDSAVYLCASSLVAGDPEFFGPGTRLTVL.

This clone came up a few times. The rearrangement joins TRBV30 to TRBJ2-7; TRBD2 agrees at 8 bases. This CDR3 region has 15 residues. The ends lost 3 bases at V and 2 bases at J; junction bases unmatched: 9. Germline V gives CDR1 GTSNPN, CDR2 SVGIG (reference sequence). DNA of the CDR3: TGTGCCTGGAGCATAAGACTAGCGCTAGCCTACGAGCAGTACTTC. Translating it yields CAWSIRLALAYEQYF.

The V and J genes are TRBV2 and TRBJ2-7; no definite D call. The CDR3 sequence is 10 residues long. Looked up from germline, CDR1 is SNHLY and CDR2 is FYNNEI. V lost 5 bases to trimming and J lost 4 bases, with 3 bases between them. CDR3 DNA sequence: TGTGCCAGCAGTTTATACGAGCAGTACTTC. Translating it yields CASSLYEQYF.